This is a list of T cell receptor beta chains from one sample in a study of radiation and T cells in renal cell carcinoma. Data came from immunoSEQ multiplex PCR; TCRdb stores just in-frame clones and leaves some out. The sample holds 70,000 to 80,000 clones, about 86% seen once. Specimen: blood, collected from a patient whose treatment included radiotherapy and nephrectomy. These receptors all come from a woman in her fifties or sixties with renal cell carcinoma. The CDR3 runs from the conserved cysteine through the conserved F or W. D genes are given only for firm matches. Clone sizes are given selectively: once, few, many, or a class where the clone is expanded.

d_call j_call cdr3_length clone_size v_call cdr3_nt cdr3_aa
TRBD1 TRBJ1-1 14 few TRBV4-3 TGCGCCAGCAGCCACGGACAGGGGAACACTGAAGCTTTCTTT CASSHGQGNTEAFF
- TRBJ1-4 15 - TRBV4-3 TGCGCCAGCAGCCAAGATCCACAGGGTTTCGAAAAACTGTTTTTT CASSQDPQGFEKLFF
TRBD2 TRBJ2-4 17 - TRBV2 TGTGCCAGCAGTGTATCCTCTAGCGGGGGGGCCAAAAACATTCAGTACTTC CASSVSSSGGAKNIQYF
- TRBJ2-3 16 - TRBV6-6 TGTGCCAGCAGTTACGGGTCGACTCTGTGGGCAGATACGCAGTATTTT CASSYGSTLWADTQYF
TRBD1 TRBJ2-5 16 - TRBV11-2 TGTGCCAGCAGCTTGGTCCCGGGACAGGCGTCGGGGACCCAGTACTTC CASSLVPGQASGTQYF
- TRBJ2-1 15 - TRBV9 TGTGCCAGCAGCGTACAGGCATCCTCCTACAATGAGCAGTTCTTC CASSVQASSYNEQFF
- TRBJ1-5 13 - TRBV7-9 TGTGCCAGCAGCTTAGAGAGAGGGCAGCCCCAGCATTTT CASSLERGQPQHF
- TRBJ2-2 11 once TRBV20-1 TGCAGTGCGGAGCACACCGGGGAGCTGTTTTTT CSAEHTGELFF
TRBD2 TRBJ2-1 16 - TRBV11-2 TGTGCCAGCAGCTTACCAACTAGCGGGGTCTACAATGAGCAGTTCTTC CASSLPTSGVYNEQFF
TRBD2 TRBJ2-1 15 - TRBV19 TGTGCCAGTAGACCGACTAGCGGGATAGCCAATGAGCAGTTCTTC CASRPTSGIANEQFF
TRBD1 TRBJ1-2 17 - TRBV28 TGTGCCAGCAGTATCCAACCGGGACAGGGAAAGGATTATGGCTACACCTTC CASSIQPGQGKDYGYTF
- TRBJ1-1 14 - TRBV27 TGTGCCAGCAGTTTAAGGGGCGGGAACACTGAAGCTTTCTTT CASSLRGGNTEAFF
- TRBJ1-5 14 once TRBV5-5 TGTGCCAGCAGCCCGTCCCGTATCGATCAGCCCCAGCATTTT CASSPSRIDQPQHF
- TRBJ2-1 13 - TRBV7-2 TGTGCCAGCAGCCCCCCGTGGGGTTATGAGCAGTTCTTC CASSPPWGYEQFF
TRBD1 TRBJ2-1 14 once TRBV25-1 TGTGCCAGCCGGGGACAGGGAGGAGGCAATGAGCAGTTCTTC CASRGQGGGNEQFF
- TRBJ1-5 16 - TRBV7-7 TGTGCCAGCAGCTTGTTTGCACGGCCCCCCGATCAGCCCCAGCATTTT CASSLFARPPDQPQHF
- TRBJ2-1 12 many TRBV6-5 TGTGCCAGCAGCGGGACTGTCGGTGAGCAGTTCTTC CASSGTVGEQFF
- TRBJ1-1 15 - TRBV5-1 TGCGCCAGCAGCTTGGGGGTTCGACAGTACACTGAAGCTTTCTTT CASSLGVRQYTEAFF
- TRBJ2-7 13 - TRBV11-3 TGTGCCAGCAGCTTAGGGGGCCTGGACGAGCAGTACTTC CASSLGGLDEQYF
- TRBJ2-5 13 - TRBV5-1 TGCGCCAGCCGTTTAGAAAGCGGGGAGACCCAGTACTTC CASRLESGETQYF
- TRBJ1-4 11 - TRBV28 TGTGCCAGCAGTGCGGATGAAAAACTGTTTTTT CASSADEKLFF
- TRBJ1-1 13 - TRBV6-1 TGTGCCAGCATTTCTAGACAAACCAATGAAGCTTTCTTT CASISRQTNEAFF
- TRBJ1-1 14 - TRBV28 TGTGCCAGCAGTTTATTTCCGGGGGAGGCTGAAGCTTTCTTT CASSLFPGEAEAFF
TRBD1 TRBJ1-4 14 few TRBV6-5 TGTGCCAGCAGTCTAGACAGGGGGGATGAAAAACTGTTTTTT CASSLDRGDEKLFF
- TRBJ2-7 15 - TRBV7-9 TGTGCCAGCAACTCCCAGGGGGGCGAGAGGTACGAGCAGTACTTC CASNSQGGERYEQYF
- TRBJ1-1 12 - TRBV7-8 TGTGCCAGCAGCCGAGGGACCTACGGAGCTTTCTTT CASSRGTYGAFF